The 20 T cell receptor beta chains reported below all come from one sample, sequenced in a study of T cell repertoires in ileal Crohn's disease. Sample time point: proximal margin of the surgical specimen (macroscopically non-inflamed). The table came from immunoSEQ multiplex PCR; TCRdb's copy has only in-frame clones and leaves some out. The repertoire has a few thousand clones, over 55% of them found once; the top ten carry roughly 10%. Sequencing was done on a sample of ileal tissue. The receptor set was obtained from an adult with Crohn's disease.

This chain links TRBV5-6 with TRBJ2-2, with 7 bases matching TRBD1. With V trimmed by 2 bases and J by 5 bases, 6 bases remained unmatched. The germline V gene encodes CDR1 SGHDT and CDR2 YYEEEE. This CDR3 region has 15 residues. The CDR3: CASSFLPGGTGELFF. The CDR3 bases are TGTGCCAGCAGCTTTCTTCCAGGGGGAACCGGGGAGCTGTTTTTT. The full variable domain, completed using reference TRBV5-6 and TRBJ2-2, is DAGVTQSPTHLIKTRGQQVTLRCSPKSGHDTVSWYQQALGQGPQFIFQYYEEEERQRGNFPDRFSGHQFPNYSSELNVNALLLGDSALYLCASSFLPGGTGELFFGEGSRLTVL.

The V and J genes are TRBV7-9 and TRBJ1-6; D is uncertain. This CDR3 is built from 13 residues. The germline V and J ends were trimmed by 5 bases and 10 bases, with 12 bases remaining between them. Germline V gene sequence: CDR1 SEHNR, CDR2 FQNEAQ (reference sequence). CDR3 nucleotides: TGTGCCAGCAGCCCCCCGGATCTGTCACCCCTCCACTTT. It yields the protein CASSPPDLSPLHF.

J is TRBJ1-2 and V is TRBV5-7, with D perhaps TRBD1 (6 bases). TRBV5-7 is an ORF, with its function uncertain. V dropped 3 bases and J dropped 3 bases, with 18 bases sitting between them. The CDR3 sequence is 16 residues long. CDR3 region: CASSSSSRGPYYGYTF. DNA of the CDR3: TGTGCCAGCAGCTCTTCCAGCAGGGGCCCCTACTATGGCTACACCTTC.

This sequence joins TRBV7-2 and TRBJ1-6; possibly TRBD1 for D (6 bases). The ends were cut back, 1 base at V and 8 bases at J, with 12 bases in the middle. The V gene's germline CDR1 is SGHTA and CDR2 FQGNSA. This CDR3 is 15 amino acids long. In DNA, the CDR3 is TGTGCCAGCAGCTTAGTACAGGGTCTTGATTCACCCCTCCACTTT. Its translation: CASSLVQGLDSPLHF.

The V call is TRBV5-4, the J call TRBJ2-3; 8 nucleotides match TRBD2. Germline lookup yields CDR1 SGHNT and CDR2 YYREEE (reference sequence). The CDR3 extends over 18 amino acids. V lost 4 bases to trimming and J lost 0 bases; unmatched junction nucleotides: 13. DNA of the CDR3: TGTGCCAGCAGCCTACCTGTGGGTAGCGGGGTTAGCACAGATACGCAGTATTTT. Its translation: CASSLPVGSGVSTDTQYF.

The rearrangement links TRBV27 to TRBJ1-2; tentatively, D is TRBD1 (5 bases). Trimming stripped 4 bases from V and 8 bases from J, with 11 bases between. Germline CDR1 and CDR2: MNHEY and SMNVEV (reference sequence). The CDR3 is 12 residues long. The CDR3 loop is CASSSGGQGYTF. The CDR3 coding sequence is TGTGCCAGCAGTTCGGGGGGTCAGGGCTACACCTTC.

This clone was detected a few times. The CDR3 here is CASTRKGQGDQPQHF. CDR3 sequence (DNA): TGTGCCAGTACAAGGAAAGGACAGGGGGATCAGCCCCAGCATTTT. The rearrangement joins TRBV19 to TRBJ1-5, with TRBD1 matching over 10 bases. The ends lost 7 bases at V and 5 bases at J; junction bases unmatched: 8. Germline lookup yields CDR1 LNHDA and CDR2 SQIVND (reference sequence). This CDR3 has 15 residues. The whole variable domain, filled in from reference TRBV19 and TRBJ1-5, reads DGGITQSPKYLFRKEGQNVTLSCEQNLNHDAMYWYRQDPGQGLRLIYYSQIVNDFQKGDIAEGYSVSREKKESFPLTVTSAQKNPTAFYLCASTRKGQGDQPQHFGDGTRLSIL.

The CDR3 loop reads CASTPSGGEKLFF. The CDR3 nucleotides are TGTGCCAGCACTCCATCGGGGGGGGAAAAACTGTTTTTT. The rearrangement uses TRBV21-1 and TRBJ1-4. TRBV21-1 is shown as a pseudogene. This CDR3 region has 13 residues.

The genes are TRBV6-1 and TRBJ2-3; no clear D. V lost 5 bases and J lost 6, with 12 bases in between. The CDR3 is 13 amino acids. In germline, CDR1 is MNHNS, CDR2 SASEGT. The CDR3 bases are TGTGCCAGCAGTATTCCTCGATACGATACGCAGTATTTT. This sequence encodes CASSIPRYDTQYF.

This chain joins TRBV2 and TRBJ1-5; D ambiguous. Germline assignment: CDR1 SNHLY and CDR2 FYNNEI. The CDR3 has 13 amino acids. Trimming removed 6 bases from V and 4 bases from J, with 10 bases in between. The CDR3 sequence: CASRGIMNQPQHF. The CDR3 DNA reads TGTGCCAGCAGAGGCATTATGAATCAGCCCCAGCATTTT.

The gene calls are TRBV6-1 and TRBJ1-1; perhaps TRBD1 as D (6 bases). Germline CDR1 is MNHNS and CDR2 is SASEGT. This CDR3 is built from 17 residues. The V and J ends lost 3 bases and 4 bases respectively, with 21 bases between them. The CDR3 loop is CASSEHEGRGGRTEAFF. The CDR3 nucleotides read TGTGCCAGCAGTGAGCATGAAGGAAGAGGGGGGCGCACTGAAGCTTTCTTT.

Written as DNA, the CDR3 is TGTGCCAGCAGCTTAACCTCGGTGAACACTGAAGCTTTCTTT. Amino acids: CASSLTSVNTEAFF. This chain links TRBV7-2 with TRBJ1-1; D is unresolved. Germline CDR1 SGHTA, CDR2 FQGNSA. The CDR3 is 14 residues long. Trimming pared 2 bases from V and 0 bases from J, leaving 7 bases between.

The genes are TRBV6-5 and TRBJ1-1; D might be TRBD1 (6 bases). The length of the CDR3 is 15 residues. Germline V gene data show CDR1 as MNHEY and CDR2 as SVGAGI. V was pared by 5 bases and J by 0 bases, with 13 bases between. CDR3 DNA: TGTGCCAGCAGTCGCCACAGGGACATGAACACTGAAGCTTTCTTT. This codes for CASSRHRDMNTEAFF.

CDR3 sequence (DNA): TGTGCCAGCAGTAATCTCAGGGGGTCTGAAGCTTTCTTT. Its protein product is CASSNLRGSEAFF. The chain links TRBV6-5 to TRBJ1-1; 7 bases are a match to TRBD1. The CDR3 contains 13 residues. Looked up from germline, CDR1 is MNHEY and CDR2 is SVGAGI. V was pared by 5 bases and J by 6 bases, with 6 bases of the junction left unmatched.

This rearrangement joins TRBV5-1 to TRBJ1-1; tentative D call: TRBD1 (6 bases). Germline assignment: CDR1 SGHRS and CDR2 YFSETQ. CDR3 length: 14 amino acids. Trimming took off 5 bases at V and 1 base at J, with 12 bases between the two ends. The DNA for the CDR3 is TGCGCCAGCAGTGACAGGAACAAGAACACTGAAGCTTTCTTT. This encodes CASSDRNKNTEAFF. Full variable domain (remainder filled in from reference TRBV5-1 and TRBJ1-1): KAGVTQTPRYLIKTRGQQVTLSCSPISGHRSVSWYQQTPGQGLQFLFEYFSETQRNKGNFPGRFSGRQFSNSRSEMNVSTLELGDSALYLCASSDRNKNTEAFFGQGTRLTVV.

The V and J genes are TRBV18 and TRBJ1-2, with D tentatively TRBD1 (6 bases). Germline V gene data show CDR1 as KGHSH and CDR2 as LQKENI. The CDR3 is 13 residues long. Deletions cut 2 bases from V and 3 bases from J, with 7 bases between. DNA of the CDR3: TGTGCCAGCTCACCATCAGGGGACTATGGCTACACCTTC. Its translation is CASSPSGDYGYTF.

This clone occurred once. This chain uses TRBV5-4 with TRBJ2-1; TRBD1 matches 11 bases. CDR3 length: 14 amino acids. Germline loops: CDR1 SGHNT, CDR2 YYREEE (reference sequence). After removal of 4 bases from V and 8 bases from J, the junction contained 5 bases not matched to a gene. The CDR3 nucleotides are TGTGCCAGCAGCCCGGACAGGGGGCGCGATGAGCAGTTCTTC. Protein product: CASSPDRGRDEQFF.

The chain joins TRBV12-5 to TRBJ2-1; D may be TRBD2 (5 bases). This CDR3 has 18 amino acids. Germline lookup yields CDR1 LGHNT and CDR2 FRNRAP. Trimming shortened V by 1 base and J by 0 bases, and 16 bases separated the two germline ends. The CDR3 DNA reads TGTGCTAGTGGTTTGGGAGACGGCGGGTCAAGCTCCTACAATGAGCAGTTCTTC. Amino acid sequence: CASGLGDGGSSSYNEQFF.

The chain couples TRBV5-1 to TRBJ1-1, with D possibly being TRBD1 (6 bases). The germline V gene has CDR1 SGHRS and CDR2 YFSETQ. V was clipped by 5 bases and J by 0 bases, with 11 bases between them. The CDR3 runs to 14 residues. This chain's CDR3 is CASRETGMNTEAFF. The CDR3 DNA reads TGCGCCAGCAGAGAGACAGGAATGAACACTGAAGCTTTCTTT.

This chain links TRBV15 with TRBJ2-1; 8 nucleotides line up with TRBD2. This CDR3 spans 16 amino acids. V lost 6 bases to trimming and J lost 4 bases; unmatched junction nucleotides: 11. Germline CDR1 is LNHNV and CDR2 is YYDKDF (reference sequence). The CDR3 loop reads CATRGLSGVGYNEQFF. The CDR3 nucleotides read TGTGCCACCAGGGGGCTTAGCGGGGTGGGTTACAATGAGCAGTTCTTC.